The present T cell receptor (beta chain) was sequenced within a study of blood T cell repertoires in COVID-19. Assay: immunoSEQ multiplex PCR; the TCRdb copy retains only in-frame clones and omits some. The sample consists of about 290,000 clones, over 85% of them appearing once. From germline, CDR1 is SGHRS and CDR2 YFSETQ. V shed 3 bases and J shed 0 bases, with 10 bases lying between them. The CDR3 length is 15 residues. Seattle participants joined during active infection and were tracked over time. The TCR sequence derives from a woman in her 30s with COVID-19, enrolled during active disease. Sequenced input: peripheral blood. This chain connects TRBV5-1 to TRBJ1-3, with D maybe TRBD1 (6 bases). CDR3 region: CASSSGQSSGNTIYF. As DNA, the CDR3 is TGCGCCAGCAGCTCCGGACAGTCCTCTGGAAACACCATATATTTT.